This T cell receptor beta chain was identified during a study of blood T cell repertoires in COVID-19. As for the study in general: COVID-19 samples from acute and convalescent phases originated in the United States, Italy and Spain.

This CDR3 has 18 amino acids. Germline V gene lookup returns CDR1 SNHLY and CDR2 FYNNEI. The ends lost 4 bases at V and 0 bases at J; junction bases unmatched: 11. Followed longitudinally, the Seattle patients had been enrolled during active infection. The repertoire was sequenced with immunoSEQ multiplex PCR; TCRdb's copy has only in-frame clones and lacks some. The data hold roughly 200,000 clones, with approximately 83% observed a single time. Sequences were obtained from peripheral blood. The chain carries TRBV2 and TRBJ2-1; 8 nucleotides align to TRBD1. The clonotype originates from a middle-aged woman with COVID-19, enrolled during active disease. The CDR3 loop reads CASSVGRGQGPSYNEQFF. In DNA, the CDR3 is TGTGCCAGCAGTGTCGGCAGGGGGCAAGGTCCCTCCTACAATGAGCAGTTCTTC. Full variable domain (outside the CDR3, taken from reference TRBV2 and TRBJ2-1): EPEVTQTPSHQVTQMGQEVILRCVPISNHLYFYWYRQILGQKVEFLVSFYNNEISEKSEIFDDQFSVERPDGSNFTLKIRSTKLEDSAMYFCASSVGRGQGPSYNEQFFGPGTRLTVL.